The 10 T cell receptor beta chains listed next were all sequenced from one sample in a study of T-cell reconstitution after alpha-beta-depleted transplantation in children. A library of TCRbeta sequences, prepared with unique molecular identifiers, was generated. One entry per CDR3 protein results from TCRdb running MiXCR on the PCR reads. The table lists fewer than 750,000 distinct CDR3 sequences, roughly 27% of them singletons. This material consisted of PBMCs, taken before TCRalphabeta/CD19-depleted stem cell transplant. All receptors come from a boy in the first two years of life with Wiskott-Aldrich syndrome, due to receive a stem cell transplant.

This rearrangement joins TRBV12-3 or TRBV12-4 to TRBJ2-7; 9 nucleotides line up with TRBD1. The CDR3 covers 16 residues. Unmatched junction bases numbered 13, after V lost 5 bases and J lost 5 bases. CDR3 loop: CASSLYLGQGGDEQYF. As DNA, the CDR3 is TGTGCCAGCAGTCTGTACTTGGGACAGGGAGGGGACGAGCAGTACTTC.

The rearrangement uses TRBV5-5 and TRBJ1-4; TRBD1 matches at 7 bases. The germline gives CDR1 SGHKS, CDR2 YYEKEE (reference sequence). The CDR3 is 18 amino acids. Trimming cost V 5 bases and J 0 bases; bases outside gene matches: 13. The CDR3 protein is CASRRLTGAFATNEKLFF. The CDR3 region has the DNA TGTGCCAGCAGACGACTTACAGGGGCCTTCGCAACTAATGAAAAACTGTTTTTT. The whole variable domain, remainder taken from reference TRBV5-5 and TRBJ1-4, is DAGVTQSPTHLIKTRGQQVTLRCSPISGHKSVSWYQQVLGQGPQFIFQYYEKEERGRGNFPDRFSARQFPNYSSELNVNALLLGDSALYLCASRRLTGAFATNEKLFFGSGTQLSVL.

This clonotype turned up a few times. This chain uses TRBV11-2 with TRBJ2-1, with TRBD2 identical over 12 bases. Germline loops: CDR1 SGHAT, CDR2 FQNNGV. The CDR3 length is 19 residues. After removal of 8 bases from V and 5 bases from J, the junction contained 19 bases not matched to a gene. This CDR3 is CASQSRGLAGWGADNEQFF. As DNA, the CDR3 is TGTGCCAGCCAATCGAGGGGACTAGCGGGTTGGGGAGCCGACAATGAGCAGTTCTTC. The full variable domain, its missing parts supplied by reference TRBV11-2 and TRBJ2-1, is EAGVAQSPRYKIIEKRQSVAFWCNPISGHATLYWYQQILGQGPKLLIQFQNNGVVDDSQLPKDRFSAERLKGVDSTLKIQPAKLEDSAVYLCASQSRGLAGWGADNEQFFGPGTRLTVL.

This clonotype was seen more than once but under ten times. This chain uses TRBV20-1 with TRBJ2-1; 10 nucleotides line up with TRBD2. V lost 3 bases, J lost 7 bases, and 12 bases stayed unmatched. This CDR3 region has 16 residues. Germline CDR1 DFQATT, CDR2 SNEGSKA (reference sequence). For the CDR3, the DNA is TGCAGTGCTAGGGGCCATTCTAGCGGGAGTTTAAATGAGCAGTTCTTC. Translation: CSARGHSSGSLNEQFF.

This clonotype was picked up a small number of times. J is TRBJ1-1 and V is TRBV13; D remains ambiguous. The germline V gene has CDR1 PRHDT and CDR2 FYEKMQ (reference sequence). The CDR3 has 13 amino acids. V was cut by 2 bases and J by 4 bases, with 8 bases left in between. The CDR3 loop reads CASSLFHFTEAFF. The DNA for the CDR3 is TGTGCCAGCAGCTTATTTCACTTCACTGAAGCTTTCTTT.

The chain carries TRBV5-1 and TRBJ2-7; D may be TRBD1 (5 bases). Germline loops: CDR1 SGHRS, CDR2 YFSETQ. Trimming shortened V by 0 bases and J by 2 bases, and 15 bases separated the two germline ends. The CDR3 loop spans 16 amino acids. CDR3 nucleotide sequence: TGCGCCAGCAGCTTGGTTCAGGGTATGATTCCCTACGAGCAGTACTTC. It specifies CASSLVQGMIPYEQYF.

The chain is built from TRBV20-1 and TRBJ1-5; D unresolved. CDR3 length: 17 residues. The V end lost 6 bases, the J end lost 4 bases, and 25 bases lay between the germline ends. CDR1 is DFQATT and CDR2 is SNEGSKA in the germline V gene (reference sequence). CDR3 nucleotide sequence: TGCAGTGCCATCCCCCTCCAGGCCAAGGACCATAATCAGCCCCAGCATTTT. This codes for CSAIPLQAKDHNQPQHF.

This clonotype appeared a few times. This chain uses TRBV18 with TRBJ2-3, with no clear D. In germline, CDR1 is KGHSH, CDR2 LQKENI. Trimming removed 3 bases at V and 6 bases at J, with 4 bases between. The CDR3 has 11 residues. CDR3 sequence: CASSPMDTQYF. The CDR3 DNA sequence: TGTGCCAGCTCACCGATGGATACGCAGTATTTT. Drawing the rest from reference TRBV18 and TRBJ2-3, the complete variable domain is NAGVMQNPRHLVRRRGQEARLRCSPMKGHSHVYWYRQLPEEGLKFMVYLQKENIIDESGMPKERFSAEFPKEGPSILRIQQVVRGDSAAYFCASSPMDTQYFGPGTRLTVL.

This clonotype has more than one count but fewer than ten. CDR3 coding DNA: TGTGCCAGCAGCTCAATCGGGGACGGGGAGCTGTTTTTT. Amino acids: CASSSIGDGELFF. This chain joins TRBV7-6 and TRBJ2-2; possibly TRBD2 for D (5 bases). V gave up 4 bases and J gave up 7 bases, with 10 bases separating them. This CDR3 has 13 amino acids. Looked up from germline, CDR1 is SGHVS and CDR2 is FNYEAQ.

Details on this clonotype: A read error may produce the germline difference seen at one junction end. The genes are TRBV27 and TRBJ2-1, with 10 bases identical to TRBD2. The germline V gene encodes CDR1 MNHEY and CDR2 SMNVEV (reference sequence). This CDR3 contains 15 residues. The CDR3 DNA reads as TGTGCCAGCAGTTTAAGCGGGAGGGTTTACAATGACCAGTTCTTC. Its translation: CASSLSGRVYNDQFF.